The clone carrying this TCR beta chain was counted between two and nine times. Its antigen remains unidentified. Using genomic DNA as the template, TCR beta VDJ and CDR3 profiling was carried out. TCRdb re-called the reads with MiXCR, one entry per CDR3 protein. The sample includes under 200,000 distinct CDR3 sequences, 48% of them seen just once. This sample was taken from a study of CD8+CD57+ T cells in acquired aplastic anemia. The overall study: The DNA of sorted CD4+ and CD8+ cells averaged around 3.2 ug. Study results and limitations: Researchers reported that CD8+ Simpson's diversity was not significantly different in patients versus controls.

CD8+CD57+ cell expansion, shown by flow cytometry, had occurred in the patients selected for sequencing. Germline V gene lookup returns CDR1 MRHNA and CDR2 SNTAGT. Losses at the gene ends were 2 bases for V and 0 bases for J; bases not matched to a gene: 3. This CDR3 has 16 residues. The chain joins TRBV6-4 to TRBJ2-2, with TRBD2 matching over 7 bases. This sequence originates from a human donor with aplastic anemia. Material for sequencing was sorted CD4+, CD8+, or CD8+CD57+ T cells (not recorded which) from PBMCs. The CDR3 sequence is CASSDGREANTGELFF. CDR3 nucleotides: TGTGCCAGCAGTGACGGGAGGGAAGCGAACACCGGGGAGCTGTTTTTT.